One sample yielded the 31 T cell receptor beta chains listed below, sequenced in a study of identical twins. MiXCR was run by TCRdb on the 5' RACE reads, yielding one entry per CDR3 protein. The sample gives around 490,000 distinct CDR3 sequences, 20% to 25% of which show up once; approximately 0.49% is in the top ten. The same sample was also used in a study of yellow fever vaccine responses in identical twins.

The specimen sequenced was CD4+ T cells sorted from blood. These receptors were obtained from a woman younger than 30 in good health.

This clonotype was recorded a few times. The rearrangement links TRBV7-9 to TRBJ2-1; D remains ambiguous. V was pared by 3 bases and J by 5 bases, with 5 bases between. Germline CDR1 is SEHNR and CDR2 is FQNEAQ (reference sequence). This CDR3 contains 12 residues. The CDR3 sequence: CASSFMDNEQFF. DNA of the CDR3: TGTGCCAGCAGCTTTATGGACAATGAGCAGTTCTTC.

The chain couples TRBV2 to TRBJ2-3; the D gene is possibly TRBD2 (6 bases). The V end lost 2 bases, the J end lost 1 base, and 13 bases lay between the germline ends. Germline CDR1 and CDR2: SNHLY and FYNNEI. This CDR3 has 16 residues. The CDR3 nucleotides are TGTGCCAGCAGTGAACCACCGGGACTTCGCACAGATACGCAGTATTTT. Residues: CASSEPPGLRTDTQYF. Together with reference TRBV2 and TRBJ2-3, the CDR3 gives the full variable domain: EPEVTQTPSHQVTQMGQEVILRCVPISNHLYFYWYRQILGQKVEFLVSFYNNEISEKSEIFDDQFSVERPDGSNFTLKIRSTKLEDSAMYFCASSEPPGLRTDTQYFGPGTRLTVL.

The CDR3: CASSDGGLAKNIQYF. CDR3 in DNA: TGCGCCAGCAGTGACGGGGGCCTAGCCAAAAACATTCAGTACTTC. The rearrangement joins TRBV5-1 to TRBJ2-4, with D perhaps assigned TRBD1 or TRBD2 (6 bases each). V lost 5 bases, J lost 0 bases, and 12 bases lay in between. In germline, CDR1 is SGHRS, CDR2 YFSETQ. CDR3 length equals 15 residues.

This clonotype was seen a handful of times. This rearrangement joins TRBV6-1 to TRBJ2-1, with 7 bases matching TRBD1. The CDR3 has 15 residues. The V gene's germline CDR1 is MNHNS and CDR2 SASEGT. The V segment lost 4 bases and the J segment 5 bases; nucleotides outside the gene matches: 8. The CDR3 reads CASSAGQVGHNEQFF. The CDR3 bases are TGTGCCAGCAGTGCCGGACAGGTGGGGCACAATGAGCAGTTCTTC.

This clonotype was seen only a few times. CDR3 sequence reads: CASTRTSSSYEQYF. The CDR3 region has the DNA TGTGCCAGCACCAGGACTAGTTCTTCCTACGAGCAGTACTTC. V and J are TRBV9 and TRBJ2-7, with 7 bases matching TRBD2. With 6 bases clipped from V and 1 base from J, the junction kept 7 bases outside the gene matches. Germline assignment: CDR1 SGDLS and CDR2 YYNGEE. CDR3 length equals 14 residues.

The genes are TRBV11-2 and TRBJ2-3, with D possibly matching TRBD2 (6 bases). Germline values: CDR1 SGHAT, CDR2 FQNNGV. V gave up 6 bases and J gave up 2 bases, with 15 bases separating them. The CDR3 consists of 15 residues. The CDR3 spells CASSEFRGNTDTQYF. The CDR3 nucleotides are TGTGCCAGCAGTGAGTTTCGGGGGAACACAGATACGCAGTATTTT.

This rearrangement joins TRBV15 to TRBJ2-3, with 7 bases identical to TRBD2. This CDR3 has 18 residues. Germline trimming cut 1 base from V and 3 bases from J; bases unmatched to any gene: 13. Germline V gene lookup returns CDR1 LNHNV and CDR2 YYDKDF (reference sequence). The CDR3 is CATSRGGRAVKGTDTQYF. The CDR3 region has the DNA TGTGCCACCAGCAGAGGTGGGAGGGCCGTAAAGGGAACAGATACGCAGTATTTT. Combining the CDR3 with reference TRBV15 and TRBJ2-3 gives the whole variable domain DAMVIQNPRYQVTQFGKPVTLSCSQTLNHNVMYWYQQKSSQAPKLLFHYYDKDFNNEADTPDNFQSRRPNTSFCFLDIRSPGLGDTAMYLCATSRGGRAVKGTDTQYFGPGTRLTVL.

The CDR3 loop reads CASRSLPREEQYV. For the CDR3, the DNA is TGTGCCAGCAGAAGCCTCCCCAGAGAAGAGCAGTACGTC. V is TRBV11-3 and J is TRBJ2-7; D gene ambiguous. The V gene's germline CDR1 is SGHNT and CDR2 YENEEA. There are 13 residues in the CDR3. Trimming left V 6 bases short and J 7 bases short, with 16 bases between.

This clonotype was observed a handful of times. This chain connects TRBV5-1 to TRBJ2-5; 11 nucleotides agree with TRBD2. The germline CDR1 and CDR2 sequences are SGHRS and YFSETQ. CDR3 size: 14 residues. With V trimmed by 3 bases and J by 5 bases, 3 bases remained unmatched. The CDR3 is CASSYGLAGETQYF. The CDR3 DNA reads as TGCGCCAGCAGCTACGGACTAGCGGGTGAGACCCAGTACTTC.

The rearrangement uses TRBV6-5 and TRBJ2-6; D remains ambiguous. Germline V gene data show CDR1 as MNHEY and CDR2 as SVGAGI. The length of the CDR3 is 18 residues. The germline V and J ends were trimmed by 2 bases and 0 bases, with 14 bases remaining between them. The CDR3 DNA reads as TGTGCCAGCAGTTACAGTTCATCAAGGACCTCTGGGGCCAACGTCCTGACTTTC. Translation gives CASSYSSSRTSGANVLTF.

The chain employs TRBV12-3 or TRBV12-4 and TRBJ2-7; the D is unclear. V was clipped by 6 bases and J by 10 bases, with 16 bases between them. The CDR3 is 12 amino acids. For the CDR3, the DNA is TGTGCCAGCAGCTCTCTAGTTACCCTACAGTACTTC. It codes for CASSSLVTLQYF.

CDR3: CASSPNGPGELFF. The CDR3 DNA reads as TGTGCCAGCAGCCCAAACGGACCGGGGGAGCTGTTTTTT. The chain carries TRBV6-2 or TRBV6-3 and TRBJ2-2; D unresolved. Germline V CDR1 and CDR2: MNHEY, SVGEGT. V was clipped by 6 bases and J by 8 bases, with 13 bases between them. The CDR3 is 13 residues long.

J is TRBJ1-3 and V is TRBV15, with D unresolved. Germline CDR1 and CDR2: LNHNV and YYDKDF (reference sequence). The length of the CDR3 is 15 residues. With 5 bases removed from V and 9 bases from J, the gap between germline ends came to 20 bases. CDR3 bases: TGTGCCACCAGCCCGGATCCGGGGAACGAGGTCACCATATATTTT. Protein: CATSPDPGNEVTIYF. Using reference TRBV15 and TRBJ1-3 for the parts outside the CDR3, the full variable domain is DAMVIQNPRYQVTQFGKPVTLSCSQTLNHNVMYWYQQKSSQAPKLLFHYYDKDFNNEADTPDNFQSRRPNTSFCFLDIRSPGLGDTAMYLCATSPDPGNEVTIYFGEGSWLTVV.

This clonotype was detected only a few times. CDR3 protein: CASSLSAASAGEQYF. The CDR3 region has the DNA TGCGCCAGCAGCTTGTCGGCAGCTTCGGCGGGGGAGCAGTACTTC. This chain links TRBV5-1 with TRBJ2-7; the D gene is possibly TRBD2 (6 bases). Trimming cost V 1 base and J 7 bases, with 18 bases left between them. Germline V gives CDR1 SGHRS, CDR2 YFSETQ. The CDR3 loop spans 15 amino acids.

A few counts support this clonotype. The rearrangement joins TRBV5-1 to TRBJ2-2; D unresolved. The ends were cut back, 0 bases at V and 0 bases at J, with 6 bases in the middle. This CDR3 is 15 amino acids long. Germline CDR1 and CDR2: SGHRS and YFSETQ. The DNA for the CDR3 is TGCGCCAGCAGCTTGGAGGGCACGAACACCGGGGAGCTGTTTTTT. This gives the protein CASSLEGTNTGELFF.

At least ten counts were recorded for this clonotype. V and J are TRBV7-2 and TRBJ2-1; D tentatively reads TRBD1 or TRBD2 (6 bases each). Germline loops: CDR1 SGHTA, CDR2 FQGNSA. CDR3 size: 15 residues. Trimming took 4 bases from V and 8 from J, leaving 18 bases between them. CDR3 sequence reads: CASSYAGGGVDEQFF. CDR3 in DNA: TGTGCCAGCAGCTATGCTGGGGGCGGGGTTGATGAGCAGTTCTTC.

This clonotype was seen a few times. V usage is TRBV12-3 or TRBV12-4 and J usage is TRBJ2-7; D possibly corresponds to TRBD1 (6 bases). The germline V and J ends were trimmed by 3 bases and 0 bases, with 15 bases remaining between them. CDR3 length: 16 amino acids. The CDR3 DNA is TGTGCCAGCAGTTTCTTCACAGGGACCAGCTCCTACGAGCAGTACTTC. Protein product: CASSFFTGTSSYEQYF.

CDR3 bases: TGCGCCAGCAGACAGAGCGGTAACTCCTACAATGAGCAGTTCTTC. Protein sequence: CASRQSGNSYNEQFF. V is TRBV5-1 and J is TRBJ2-1, with a weak D call TRBD2 (5 bases). Trimming removed 5 bases at V and 0 bases at J, with 12 bases between. CDR1 is SGHRS and CDR2 is YFSETQ in the germline V gene. This CDR3 region has 15 residues.

This sequence joins TRBV12-3 or TRBV12-4 and TRBJ2-2, with TRBD1 as a possible D gene (5 bases). Trimming left V 1 base short and J 4 bases short, with 13 bases between. This CDR3 comprises 16 residues. CDR3 nucleotides: TGTGCCAGCAGTTTAGGGCAGGGTATAAGCACCGGGGAGCTGTTTTTT. This sequence encodes CASSLGQGISTGELFF.

The CDR3 spells CASSFGSVALDGSDTQYF. CDR3 in DNA: TGTGCCAGCAGCTTTGGTAGTGTGGCCTTAGACGGATCAGATACGCAGTATTTT. The chain has TRBV11-1 and TRBJ2-3; D is unresolved. The CDR3 runs 18 residues. The germline V gene encodes CDR1 SGHAT and CDR2 FQDESV (reference sequence). Trimming left V 3 bases short and J 4 bases short, with 23 bases between.

Concerning this clonotype: This may be a read error, as it is one base from a much larger clone. The chain has TRBV12-3 or TRBV12-4 and TRBJ2-2; no definite D call. The CDR3 covers 12 residues. V was cut by 7 bases and J by 1 base, with 4 bases left in between. DNA of the CDR3: TGTGCCAGCACCATGAACACCGGGGAGCTGTTTTTT. Translated: CASTMNTGELFF.

The rearrangement joins TRBV12-3 or TRBV12-4 to TRBJ2-1; D ambiguous. This CDR3 has 14 amino acids. Trimming pared 6 bases from V and 0 bases from J, leaving 9 bases between. The DNA of the CDR3 is TGTGCCAGCAGCCCCTCTAACTCCTACAATGAGCAGTTCTTC. Translating gives CASSPSNSYNEQFF.

V is TRBV5-1 and J is TRBJ2-1; possible D gene TRBD1, 6 bases. CDR3 length equals 16 residues. Germline V gene lookup returns CDR1 SGHRS and CDR2 YFSETQ. V was pared by 0 bases and J by 7 bases, with 17 bases between. CDR3 bases: TGCGCCAGCAGCTTGGTGGGTCAGGGGAATGTGAATGAGCAGTTCTTC. This encodes CASSLVGQGNVNEQFF.

The gene calls are TRBV15 and TRBJ1-1, with D hard to call. The germline V gene encodes CDR1 LNHNV and CDR2 YYDKDF (reference sequence). V was pared by 0 bases and J by 4 bases, with 9 bases between. The CDR3 runs 14 residues. DNA for the CDR3: TGTGCCACCAGCAGAGAGAGGGTGGCCACTGAAGCTTTCTTT. Translation gives CATSRERVATEAFF.

The rearrangement links TRBV20-1 to TRBJ1-1; D not certain. This CDR3 spans 13 amino acids. The V and J ends lost 0 bases and 11 bases respectively, with 16 bases between them. Germline V gene sequence: CDR1 DFQATT, CDR2 SNEGSKA (reference sequence). CDR3 amino acids: CSARDLLGPLAFF. DNA of the CDR3: TGCAGTGCTAGAGATCTCTTGGGTCCGTTGGCTTTCTTT.

This chain uses TRBV7-6 with TRBJ2-3; no clear D gene. The CDR3 is 15 amino acids. Trimming shortened V by 1 base and J by 3 bases, and 11 bases separated the two germline ends. CDR1 is SGHVS and CDR2 is FNYEAQ in the germline V gene. CDR3 in DNA: TGTGCCAGCAGCTTAGGCTCTACCGGGACAGATACGCAGTATTTT. This translates into CASSLGSTGTDTQYF. Drawing the rest from reference TRBV7-6 and TRBJ2-3, the complete variable domain is GAGVSQSPRYKVTKRGQDVALRCDPISGHVSLYWYRQALGQGPEFLTYFNYEAQQDKSGLPNDRFSAERPEGSISTLTIQRTEQRDSAMYRCASSLGSTGTDTQYFGPGTRLTVL.

This clonotype came up a few times. This sequence joins TRBV9 and TRBJ2-3, with 10 bases lining up with TRBD1. The germline V gene has CDR1 SGDLS and CDR2 YYNGEE. V lost 0 bases to trimming and J lost 2 bases; unmatched junction nucleotides: 12. The length of the CDR3 is 19 residues. CDR3 protein: CASSVEEGTGASFTDTQYF. The DNA for the CDR3 is TGTGCCAGCAGCGTAGAGGAAGGGACAGGGGCGAGTTTCACAGATACGCAGTATTTT.

The chain links TRBV5-1 to TRBJ1-1; D ambiguous. The CDR3 spans 14 residues. Trimming stripped 4 bases from V and 1 base from J, with 11 bases between. CDR1 and CDR2 (germline): SGHRS, YFSETQ. In nucleotides, the CDR3 is TGCGCCAGCAGCGACCTCGGCGGGAACACTGAAGCTTTCTTT. It translates to CASSDLGGNTEAFF. Filled out from reference TRBV5-1 and TRBJ1-1, the complete variable domain reads KAGVTQTPRYLIKTRGQQVTLSCSPISGHRSVSWYQQTPGQGLQFLFEYFSETQRNKGNFPGRFSGRQFSNSRSEMNVSTLELGDSALYLCASSDLGGNTEAFFGQGTRLTVV.

This clonotype was seen only a few times. The genes are TRBV20-1 and TRBJ2-1; 9 bases agree with TRBD1. Germline lookup yields CDR1 DFQATT and CDR2 SNEGSKA (reference sequence). This CDR3 is built from 15 residues. After removal of 6 bases from V and 4 bases from J, the junction contained 10 bases not matched to a gene. CDR3 amino acids: CSAKSTGGSYNEQFF. Written as DNA, the CDR3 is TGCAGTGCCAAAAGTACAGGGGGCTCTTACAATGAGCAGTTCTTC.

The J gene is TRBJ2-7, the V gene TRBV20-1; 11 nucleotides align to TRBD2. The germline V gene encodes CDR1 DFQATT and CDR2 SNEGSKA (reference sequence). V trimming: 1 base; J trimming: 1 base; junction bases outside the gene matches: 0. The CDR3 covers 14 residues. In DNA, the CDR3 is TGCAGTGCTAGAGGACTAGCGGGATCCTACGAGCAGTACTTC. Translation: CSARGLAGSYEQYF.

The chain joins TRBV19 to TRBJ2-4, with TRBD2 matching over 15 bases. The CDR3 has 19 amino acids. With 5 bases clipped from V and 3 bases from J, the junction kept 11 bases outside the gene matches. The germline V gene has CDR1 LNHDA and CDR2 SQIVND (reference sequence). The CDR3 bases are TGTGCCAGTAGTGCCCCGGGACTAGCGGGAGGATCGGACAAAAACATTCAGTACTTC. Protein: CASSAPGLAGGSDKNIQYF.